The 23 T cell receptor beta chains presented below share a single source sample, sequenced in a study of shared clonotypes between healthy human individuals. In the naive CD8 group, cells lacked CD45RO and were positively selected for CCR7, so terminally differentiated effector memory CD45RA+ cells were left out. The protocol was immunoSEQ multiplex PCR, while the TCRdb copy is restricted to in-frame clones and leaves out a portion. Of roughly 2,000,000 clones listed, approximately 94% were seen once; the top ten hold 1.2%. Specimen: naive CD8+ T cells sorted from blood. The origin of the receptors is a man younger than 30 in good health.

V and J are TRBV28 and TRBJ2-7; TRBD1 agrees at 7 bases. J gave up 2 bases and V 6 bases, and 10 bases lay outside the gene matches. Germline V lookup: CDR1 MDHEN, CDR2 SYDVKM. The CDR3 totals 15 residues. DNA of the CDR3: TGTGCCAGCAGATCCAACCGGGACAGCACCTACGAGCAGTACTTC. This translates into CASRSNRDSTYEQYF.

The chain uses TRBV11-2 and TRBJ2-2; 10 bases are shared with TRBD2. CDR3 length: 15 amino acids. Trimming removed 5 bases from V and 3 bases from J; junction bases left unmatched: 3. Per the germline V gene, CDR1 is SGHAT and CDR2 is FQNNGV. The DNA of the CDR3 is TGTGCCAGCAGCCCGGGACTAGCGTACACCGGGGAGCTGTTTTTT. This sequence encodes CASSPGLAYTGELFF.

This chain connects TRBV2 to TRBJ1-2, with 8 nucleotides matching TRBD1. Germline V gene lookup returns CDR1 SNHLY and CDR2 FYNNEI. V lost 6 bases, J lost 8 bases, and 8 bases stayed unmatched. The CDR3 runs to 13 residues. CDR3 coding DNA: TGTGCCAGCAGAGAAACAGGGGGTTACGGCTACACCTTC. Translated: CASRETGGYGYTF.

The chain combines TRBV7-3 with TRBJ2-3; D gene unclear. Trimming stripped 3 bases from V and 2 bases from J, with 15 bases between. CDR1 is SGHTA, CDR2 FQGTGA, per germline. This CDR3 has 16 residues. The DNA of the CDR3 is TGTGCCAGCAGCTTTTTGAGTAACGCACCCACAGATACGCAGTATTTT. Translating it yields CASSFLSNAPTDTQYF.

The chain links TRBV10-1 to TRBJ2-3; 12 bases line up with TRBD2. The CDR3 covers 16 residues. Germline V gives CDR1 WNHNN, CDR2 SYGVQD (reference sequence). The J segment lost 2 bases and the V segment lost 2 bases, leaving 2 bases of the junction unmatched. The chain's CDR3 is CASSETSGGFTDTQYF. The CDR3, as DNA: TGCGCCAGCAGTGAGACTAGCGGGGGGTTCACAGATACGCAGTATTTT.

Note on this clone: At one boundary the junction diverges from the germline segment, which might be a read error. J is TRBJ2-3 and V is TRBV4-1; 12 positions match TRBD1. The CDR3 sequence is 15 residues long. CDR1 is MGHRA and CDR2 is YSYEKL in the germline V gene. The CDR3 reads CASSVGTGGAGVAFF. The DNA of the CDR3 is TGCGCCAGCAGCGTTGGGACAGGGGGCGCTGGGGTTGCCTTTTTT.

V and J are TRBV25-1 and TRBJ2-4; 10 bases agree with TRBD2. The trim removed 3 bases at V and 4 bases at J, leaving 3 bases unmatched. This CDR3 has 15 residues. The germline gives CDR1 MGHDK, CDR2 SYGVNS. Here the CDR3 DNA reads TGTGCCAGCAGTGACCCTAGCGGGGGAAAAAACATTCAGTACTTC. This encodes CASSDPSGGKNIQYF.

This clone came up a few times. This sequence joins TRBV28 and TRBJ1-6, with 8 bases aligning to TRBD1. The ends lost 5 bases at V and 11 bases at J; junction bases unmatched: 8. This CDR3 is built from 14 residues. CDR1 is MDHEN, CDR2 SYDVKM, per germline. In DNA, the CDR3 is TGTGCCAGCAGTGACGGACAGGGTAGCGCACCCCTCCACTTT. Translated, it gives CASSDGQGSAPLHF.

The V and J genes are TRBV4-3 and TRBJ2-3; TRBD2 agrees at 13 bases. This CDR3 comprises 17 residues. Germline CDR1 and CDR2: LGHNA and YSLEER. Trimming took 2 bases from V and 2 from J; bases not matched to a gene: 4. DNA for the CDR3: TGCGCCAGCAGCCAATACGGACTAGCGGGAGTCACAGATACGCAGTATTTT. It yields the protein CASSQYGLAGVTDTQYF.

CDR3 residues: CASSLGLAGDSYEQYF. The DNA of the CDR3 is TGCGCCAGCAGCTTGGGACTAGCGGGGGACTCCTACGAGCAGTACTTC. The chain couples TRBV5-1 to TRBJ2-7, with 12 bases identical to TRBD2. V trimming: 0 bases; J trimming: 0 bases; junction bases outside the gene matches: 1. Germline V gene data show CDR1 as SGHRS and CDR2 as YFSETQ. The CDR3 consists of 16 residues.

The chain links TRBV7-9 to TRBJ2-1; 7 bases align to TRBD1. The germline CDR1 and CDR2 sequences are SEHNR and FQNEAQ (reference sequence). There are 15 residues in the CDR3. Trimming removed 0 bases from V and 5 bases from J; junction bases left unmatched: 4. The CDR3 sequence: CASSLATGADNEQFF. CDR3 nucleotide sequence: TGTGCCAGCAGCTTAGCCACAGGGGCCGACAATGAGCAGTTCTTC.

This sequence joins TRBV28 and TRBJ1-5, with 8 positions matching TRBD1. This CDR3 comprises 15 residues. From germline, CDR1 is MDHEN and CDR2 SYDVKM. With V trimmed by 7 bases and J by 5 bases, 10 bases remained unmatched. CDR3 loop: CASTRTGQGYQPQHF. The CDR3 region has the DNA TGTGCCAGCACTCGGACAGGACAGGGATATCAGCCCCAGCATTTT.

The CDR3 protein is CASRPLTGLTTDTQYF. In DNA form, the CDR3 reads TGCGCCAGCAGGCCACTGACGGGTCTCACCACAGATACGCAGTATTTT. The rearrangement joins TRBV10-2 to TRBJ2-3; D is undetermined. Deletions cut 6 bases from V and 2 bases from J, with 18 bases between. Germline CDR1 and CDR2: WSHSY and SAAADI. CDR3 length equals 16 residues.

The CDR3 DNA reads as TGTGCCAGCAGCTTCGGGACTACCAAACACTTAGATACGCAGTATTTT. Encoded protein: CASSFGTTKHLDTQYF. This chain connects TRBV11-2 to TRBJ2-3, with 7 bases that match TRBD2. Germline CDR1 reads SGHAT; CDR2 reads FQNNGV. This CDR3 contains 16 residues. V lost 3 bases and J lost 5; bases outside the gene matches: 11.

About this clone: Other DNA sequences of this sample code for an identical CDR3. The V and J genes are TRBV15 and TRBJ2-7, with 8 bases matching TRBD2. Trimming removed 0 bases from V and 3 bases from J; junction bases left unmatched: 4. Germline loops: CDR1 LNHNV, CDR2 YYDKDF (reference sequence). The CDR3 is 15 amino acids. CDR3 nucleotides: TGTGCCACCAGCAGAGATTTGGGGACTAGCTACGAGCAGTACTTC. It translates to CATSRDLGTSYEQYF.

The chain has TRBV5-6 and TRBJ2-4; D call uncertain. There are 13 residues in the CDR3. Germline CDR1 and CDR2: SGHDT and YYEEEE. The ends were cut back, 1 base at V and 6 bases at J, with 8 bases in the middle. The DNA of the CDR3 is TGTGCCAGCAGCTTGCTGGAGATAAACATTCAGTACTTC. Encoded protein: CASSLLEINIQYF.

The chain recombines TRBV11-2 with TRBJ2-1, with D perhaps matching TRBD1 or TRBD2 (5 bases each). The CDR3 loop spans 16 amino acids. Trimming removed 1 base from V and 2 bases from J, with 12 bases in between. Germline V lookup: CDR1 SGHAT, CDR2 FQNNGV. The CDR3 is CASSLVPGGTYNEQFF. The CDR3 DNA reads TGTGCCAGCAGCTTAGTACCTGGGGGTACCTACAATGAGCAGTTCTTC.

The CDR3 nucleotides read TGCGCCAGCAGCTTCGGAGAAACCAGCACAGATACGCAGTATTTT. Protein sequence: CASSFGETSTDTQYF. J is TRBJ2-3 and V is TRBV5-1; the D is unclear. CDR1 is SGHRS, CDR2 YFSETQ, per germline. The CDR3 sequence is 15 residues long. V gave up 2 bases and J gave up 0 bases, with 10 bases separating them.

The V and J genes are TRBV7-9 and TRBJ2-7; the match to TRBD1 covers 10 bases. This CDR3 region has 17 residues. J was trimmed by 0 bases and V by 5 bases; bases with no gene match: 10. Germline V gives CDR1 SEHNR, CDR2 FQNEAQ (reference sequence). The DNA for the CDR3 is TGTGCCAGCAGCCCGGCGGCGACAGGGGGCAACTCCTACGAGCAGTACTTC. It yields the protein CASSPAATGGNSYEQYF.

The rearrangement uses TRBV2 and TRBJ1-1; the match to TRBD1 covers 7 bases. The CDR3 runs to 15 residues. Germline CDR1 is SNHLY and CDR2 is FYNNEI. The junction had 4 bases not matched to a gene; V was cut back by 1 base and J by 2 bases. The CDR3: CASSEGGTVNTEAFF. CDR3 nucleotide sequence: TGTGCCAGCAGTGAAGGGGGGACAGTTAACACTGAAGCTTTCTTT. Full variable domain (outside the CDR3, taken from reference TRBV2 and TRBJ1-1): EPEVTQTPSHQVTQMGQEVILRCVPISNHLYFYWYRQILGQKVEFLVSFYNNEISEKSEIFDDQFSVERPDGSNFTLKIRSTKLEDSAMYFCASSEGGTVNTEAFFGQGTRLTVV.

The rearrangement joins TRBV30 to TRBJ2-2; D is unclear. The CDR3 loop spans 13 amino acids. Germline V gives CDR1 GTSNPN, CDR2 SVGIG (reference sequence). Deletions cut 2 bases from V and 4 bases from J, with 8 bases between. CDR3 sequence (DNA): TGTGCCTGGAGTCAGCTAGGCACCGGGGAGCTGTTTTTT. Protein: CAWSQLGTGELFF.

The chain joins TRBV7-8 to TRBJ1-4; no definite D call. With 5 bases removed from V and 2 bases from J, the gap between germline ends came to 12 bases. This CDR3 is built from 15 residues. Germline CDR1 SGHVS, CDR2 FQNEAQ. CDR3 sequence reads: CASSLGPRTNEKLFF. The CDR3 coding sequence is TGTGCCAGCAGCCTAGGACCGCGCACTAATGAAAAACTGTTTTTT. The full variable domain, in which reference TRBV7-8 and TRBJ1-4 provide the parts outside the CDR3, is GAGVSQSPRYKVAKRGQDVALRCDPISGHVSLFWYQQALGQGPEFLTYFQNEAQLDKSGLPSDRFFAERPEGSVSTLKIQRTQQEDSAVYLCASSLGPRTNEKLFFGSGTQLSVL.

This chain joins TRBV7-9 and TRBJ2-5, with D uncertain. This CDR3 is 13 amino acids long. Per the germline V gene, CDR1 is SEHNR and CDR2 is FQNEAQ (reference sequence). The V end lost 5 bases, the J end lost 0 bases, and 7 bases lay between the germline ends. The CDR3 region is CASSPRYQETQYF. Here the CDR3 DNA reads TGTGCCAGCAGCCCCAGATACCAAGAGACCCAGTACTTC.